The sequence of this T cell receptor beta chain was determined in a study of CXCR3-negative and CXCR3-positive naive CD8 T cells. Study-wide findings and caveats: Both naive subsets showed comparably high diversity, and memory CD8+ cells showed much lower diversity. CXCR3-expressing naive cells carried TRB CDR3s more hydrophobic than those of CXCR3-negative naive cells.

TRB cDNA libraries were made by UMI-labeled 5' RACE. TCRdb reanalyzed the 5' RACE reads and collapses them to one entry per CDR3 protein, without DNA. The listing contains about 92,000 distinct CDR3 sequences. In regard to this clonotype: Its antigen is unknown.

The CDR3 is 11 residues long. The germline CDR1 and CDR2 sequences are SQVTM and ANQGSEA. The V call is TRBV29-1, the J call TRBJ2-7; TCRdb selects TRBD1, and the lack of DNA leaves this call unchecked. The sequencing input was naive CXCR3+ CD8+ T cells from blood. Subset of the sample: CD45RO-CCR7+CD27+CD95- naive CD8+ T cells expressing CXCR3 (TNR3+). The origin of this receptor is a human donor in good health. Some clones in this sample may be carry-over from other donors' samples. CDR3 region: CSGRTGVEQYF.